Listed below are T cell receptor beta chains from one sample, sequenced in a study of post-analysis software for immune sequencing data. From the PCR reads, TCRdb called clonotypes with MiXCR, one entry per CDR3 protein. This table has more than 500,000 distinct CDR3 sequences, approximately 31% appearing once. Specimen: blood. The receptors here all came from a girl aged 2 to 17 with multiple sclerosis. The CDR3 runs from the conserved cysteine through the conserved F or W. D genes are given only for firm matches. Expanded clones are given a class, and other clones once, few, many or no size at all.

V	J	D	size	CDR3	DNA
TRBV20-1	TRBJ2-3	TRBD2	.	CSARGPAGGPGTDTQYF	TGCAGTGCTAGAGGTCCAGCGGGGGGGCCTGGCACAGATACGCAGTATTTT
TRBV20-1	TRBJ1-4	.	few	CSARGSQGTEKLFF	TGCAGTGCTAGAGGGTCACAGGGCACTGAAAAACTGTTTTTT
TRBV7-2	TRBJ2-7	TRBD1	.	CASSLVPGQGPQKYF	TGTGCCAGCAGCTTAGTTCCGGGACAGGGGCCACAAAAGTACTTC
TRBV20-1	TRBJ1-5	.	.	CSARAGVGQPQHF	TGCAGTGCTAGAGCCGGGGTTGGTCAGCCCCAGCATTTT
TRBV6-5	TRBJ2-7	.	few	CASSNPPGRISYEQYF	TGTGCCAGCAGCAACCCCCCGGGCAGGATCTCCTACGAGCAGTACTTC
TRBV4-1	TRBJ1-2	.	.	CASSQSPGEGYTF	TGCGCCAGCAGCCAATCCCCAGGAGAGGGCTACACCTTC
TRBV10-3	TRBJ1-2	.	few	CAISGRQDVGASYGYTF	TGTGCCATCAGTGGGCGGCAGGATGTCGGGGCCTCCTATGGCTACACCTTC
TRBV3-1	TRBJ1-2	TRBD1	.	CASSQGTGSNYGYTF	TGTGCCAGCAGCCAAGGGACAGGGTCCAACTATGGCTACACCTTC
TRBV27	TRBJ1-1	.	once	CASSFRQENTEAFF	TGTGCCAGCAGTTTTAGACAGGAGAACACTGAAGCTTTCTTT
TRBV6-6	TRBJ2-3	.	.	CASSYSSGRGDTQYF	TGTGCCAGCAGTTACTCTTCCGGGCGAGGAGATACGCAGTATTTT
TRBV5-1	TRBJ2-2	.	.	CATPLRDNANTGELFF	TGCGCCACTCCTTTAAGGGACAACGCGAACACCGGGGAGCTGTTTTTT
TRBV18	TRBJ1-1	.	few	CASSPKAWDTEAFF	TGTGCCAGCTCACCTAAGGCGTGGGACACTGAAGCTTTCTTT
TRBV20-1	TRBJ2-5	TRBD1	few	CSARFDRGNEETQYF	TGCAGTGCTAGATTCGACAGGGGGAACGAGGAGACCCAGTACTTC
TRBV25-1	TRBJ2-5	TRBD1	.	CASLGQGTGETQYF	TGTGCCAGCCTGGGACAGGGAACCGGGGAGACCCAGTACTTC
TRBV11-2	TRBJ2-2	.	.	CASSTTAGELFF	TGTGCCAGCAGTACTACCGCCGGGGAGCTGTTTTTT
TRBV15	TRBJ2-3	TRBD1	many	CATSSEFGTGLADTQYF	TGTGCCACCAGCAGCGAATTCGGGACAGGTCTAGCAGATACGCAGTATTTT
TRBV7-3	TRBJ1-2	.	few	CASSLGGGSDIYGYTF	TGTGCCAGCAGCTTAGGTGGAGGGTCAGACATCTATGGCTACACCTTC
TRBV10-3	TRBJ2-2	.	few	CAIRDPWTGELFF	TGTGCCATCAGGGATCCATGGACCGGGGAGCTGTTTTTT
TRBV2	TRBJ1-5	TRBD1	.	CASSPGQGAYQPQHF	TGTGCCAGCAGCCCGGGACAGGGGGCGTATCAGCCCCAGCATTTT
TRBV27	TRBJ1-2	.	few	CASSLSPGDVNGYTF	TGTGCCAGCAGTTTATCGCCCGGGGATGTGAATGGCTACACCTTC
TRBV10-3	TRBJ2-7	TRBD1	few	CAASGQVLSYEQYF	TGTGCCGCTTCCGGACAGGTCCTCTCCTACGAGCAGTACTTC
TRBV20-1	TRBJ1-2	.	.	CSARVDGYTF	TGCAGTGCTAGAGTTGATGGCTACACCTTC
TRBV29-1	TRBJ1-2	.	many	CSVGSLGNNYGYTF	TGCAGCGTCGGATCCTTGGGGAATAACTATGGCTACACCTTC
TRBV25-1	TRBJ1-2	.	.	CASSEYPGNGYTF	TGTGCCAGCAGTGAATATCCGGGGAATGGCTACACCTTC
TRBV4-2	TRBJ2-5	.	.	CASSLTPGTGETQYF	TGTGCCAGCAGCCTTACTCCAGGGACTGGAGAGACCCAGTACTTC
TRBV20-1	TRBJ2-7	.	.	CSASSDRRSGQQSRGGSYEQYF	TGCAGTGCTAGCTCGGACAGGCGGTCGGGGCAGCAGAGTCGGGGGGGTTCCTACGAGCAGTACTTC
TRBV7-9	TRBJ1-1	TRBD1	few	CASSLGRTGGSEAFF	TGTGCCAGCAGCTTGGGCCGGACAGGGGGTAGTGAAGCTTTCTTT
TRBV20-1	TRBJ1-5	.	.	CSARLQGWGGGNQPQHF	TGCAGTGCTAGGCTCCAGGGGTGGGGGGGAGGCAATCAGCCCCAGCATTTT
TRBV20-1	TRBJ2-1	TRBD2	few	CSARDSGSGRTGFF	TGCAGTGCTAGAGATAGCGGTAGCGGGCGGACCGGGTTCTTC
TRBV28	TRBJ2-1	.	few	CAGGRTTYNEQFF	TGTGCAGGGGGGCGGACCACCTACAATGAGCAGTTCTTC
TRBV4-1	TRBJ2-5	TRBD2	.	CASSLTSRTSRRETQYF	TGCGCCAGCAGTCTAACCTCCAGGACTAGCCGCCGAGAGACCCAGTACTTC
TRBV29-1	TRBJ2-1	.	.	CSAPLGVAYNEQFF	TGCAGCGCTCCGCTCGGAGTAGCGTACAATGAGCAGTTCTTC
TRBV11-2	TRBJ1-5	.	few	CASSLVAGSEGQPQHF	TGTGCCAGCAGCTTAGTGGCAGGGTCGGAGGGTCAGCCCCAGCATTTT
TRBV6-5	TRBJ1-5	.	.	CASSDVGGQPQHF	TGTGCCAGCAGTGACGTGGGAGGTCAGCCCCAGCATTTT
TRBV5-1	TRBJ1-2	TRBD1	.	CASRSTGQGADGYTF	TGCGCCAGCAGGAGTACCGGACAGGGGGCGGATGGCTACACCTTC
TRBV6-5	TRBJ2-1	TRBD2	.	CASSDGLANYNEQFF	TGTGCCAGCAGTGACGGACTAGCGAATTACAATGAGCAGTTCTTC
TRBV6-5	TRBJ1-6	.	few	CASSYSNIPSPLHF	TGTGCCAGCAGTTACTCGAATATTCCTTCACCCCTCCACTTT